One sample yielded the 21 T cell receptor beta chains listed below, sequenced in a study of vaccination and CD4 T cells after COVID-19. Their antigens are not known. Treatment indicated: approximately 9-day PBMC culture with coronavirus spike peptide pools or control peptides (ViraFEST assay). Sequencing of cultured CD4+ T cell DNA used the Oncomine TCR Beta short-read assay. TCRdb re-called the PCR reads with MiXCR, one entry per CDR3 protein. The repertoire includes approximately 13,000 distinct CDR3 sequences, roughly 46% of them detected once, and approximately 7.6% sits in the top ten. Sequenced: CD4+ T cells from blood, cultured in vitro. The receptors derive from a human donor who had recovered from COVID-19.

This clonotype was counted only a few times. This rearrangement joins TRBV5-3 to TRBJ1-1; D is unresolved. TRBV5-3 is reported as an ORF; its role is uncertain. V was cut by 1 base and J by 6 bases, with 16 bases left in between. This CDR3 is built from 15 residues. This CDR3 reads CARSLLGLSNPEAFF. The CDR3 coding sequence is TGTGCCAGAAGCTTGCTTGGGCTAAGTAACCCTGAAGCTTTCTTT.

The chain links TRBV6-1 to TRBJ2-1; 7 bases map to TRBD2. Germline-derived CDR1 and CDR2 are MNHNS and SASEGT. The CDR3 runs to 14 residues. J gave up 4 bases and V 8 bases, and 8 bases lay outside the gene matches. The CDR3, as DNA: TGTGCCAGCTCCGGAGCTAGCGGATACAATGAGCAGTTCTTC. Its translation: CASSGASGYNEQFF.

CDR3 nucleotides: TGTGCCAGCAGCCCGACTAGCGGGCCCCAAGAGACCCAGTACTTC. It is translated as CASSPTSGPQETQYF. This chain connects TRBV7-8 to TRBJ2-5; 10 bases align to TRBD2. The trim removed 5 bases at V and 1 base at J, leaving 4 bases unmatched. The V gene's germline CDR1 is SGHVS and CDR2 FQNEAQ. The CDR3 sequence is 15 residues long.

The CDR3 reads CASSIGGVAFF. In DNA form, the CDR3 reads TGTGCCAGCAGCATCGGGGGGGTCGCTTTCTTT. The V call is TRBV11-2, the J call TRBJ1-1; maybe TRBD1 (5 bases). This CDR3 region has 11 residues. The ends were cut back, 5 bases at V and 11 bases at J, with 12 bases in the middle. Germline CDR1 reads SGHAT; CDR2 reads FQNNGV.

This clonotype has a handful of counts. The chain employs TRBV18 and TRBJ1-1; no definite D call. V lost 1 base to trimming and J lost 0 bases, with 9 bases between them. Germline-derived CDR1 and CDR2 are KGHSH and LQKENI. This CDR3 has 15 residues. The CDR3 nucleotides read TGTGCCAGCTCACCACGGGTGGACCTGAACACTGAAGCTTTCTTT. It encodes CASSPRVDLNTEAFF.

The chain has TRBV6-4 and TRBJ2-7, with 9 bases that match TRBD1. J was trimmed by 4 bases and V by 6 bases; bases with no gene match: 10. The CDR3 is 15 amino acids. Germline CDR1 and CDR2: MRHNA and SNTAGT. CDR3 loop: CASSQGTGPIYEQYF. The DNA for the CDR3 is TGTGCCAGCAGCCAAGGGACAGGGCCAATTTACGAGCAGTACTTC.

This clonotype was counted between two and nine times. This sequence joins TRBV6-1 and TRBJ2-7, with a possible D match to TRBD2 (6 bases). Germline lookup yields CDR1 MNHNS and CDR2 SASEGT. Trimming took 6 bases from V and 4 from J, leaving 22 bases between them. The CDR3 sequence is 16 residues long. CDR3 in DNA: TGTGCCAGCAGCCCTTCCCCGTGGGGGGTTAGGTACGAGCAGTACTTC. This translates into CASSPSPWGVRYEQYF.

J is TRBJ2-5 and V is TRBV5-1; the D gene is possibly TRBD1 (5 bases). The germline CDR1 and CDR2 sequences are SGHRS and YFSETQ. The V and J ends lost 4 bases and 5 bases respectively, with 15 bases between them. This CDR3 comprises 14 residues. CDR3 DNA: TGCGCCAGCAGCCTCCAGGGTGGGGTGGAGACCCAGTACTTC. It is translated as CASSLQGGVETQYF.

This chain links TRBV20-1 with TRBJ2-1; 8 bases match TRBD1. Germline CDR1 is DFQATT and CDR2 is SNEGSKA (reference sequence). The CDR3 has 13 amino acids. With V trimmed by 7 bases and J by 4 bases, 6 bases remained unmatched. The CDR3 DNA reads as TGCAGTGTCGGCCAGGGGGCTTACAATGAGCAGTTCTTC. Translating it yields CSVGQGAYNEQFF.

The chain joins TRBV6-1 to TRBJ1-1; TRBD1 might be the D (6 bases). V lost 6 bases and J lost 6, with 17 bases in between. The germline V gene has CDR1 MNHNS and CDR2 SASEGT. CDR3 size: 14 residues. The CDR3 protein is CASRRDTTKPEAFF. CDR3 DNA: TGTGCCAGCAGGAGGGACACCACCAAACCTGAAGCTTTCTTT.

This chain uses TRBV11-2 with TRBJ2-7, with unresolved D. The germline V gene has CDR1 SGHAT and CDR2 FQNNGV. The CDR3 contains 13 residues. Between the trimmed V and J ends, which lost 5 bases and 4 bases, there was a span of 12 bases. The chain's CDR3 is CASSLDGPYEQYF. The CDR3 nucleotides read TGTGCCAGCAGCCTCGACGGGCCTTACGAGCAGTACTTC.

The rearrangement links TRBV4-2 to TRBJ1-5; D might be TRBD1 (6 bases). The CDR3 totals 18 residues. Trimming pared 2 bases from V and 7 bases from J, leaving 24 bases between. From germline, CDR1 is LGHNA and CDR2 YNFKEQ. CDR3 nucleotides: TGTGCCAGCAGCCAACCCGGAGGCAGCATACAGGGAAGCCAGCCCCAGCATTTT. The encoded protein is CASSQPGGSIQGSQPQHF.

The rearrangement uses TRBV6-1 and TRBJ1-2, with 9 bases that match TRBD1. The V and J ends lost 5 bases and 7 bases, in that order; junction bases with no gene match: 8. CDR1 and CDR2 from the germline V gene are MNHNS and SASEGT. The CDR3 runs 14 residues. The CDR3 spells CASSKHRDRAGYTF. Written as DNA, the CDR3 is TGTGCCAGCAGTAAACACCGGGACAGGGCTGGCTACACCTTC.

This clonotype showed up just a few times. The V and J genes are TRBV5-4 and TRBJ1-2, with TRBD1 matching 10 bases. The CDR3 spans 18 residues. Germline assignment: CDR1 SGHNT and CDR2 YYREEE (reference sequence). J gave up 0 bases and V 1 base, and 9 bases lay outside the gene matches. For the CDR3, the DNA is TGTGCCAGCAGCTTGAGTCGACAGGGGGCTTGGGCTAACTATGGCTACACCTTC. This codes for CASSLSRQGAWANYGYTF. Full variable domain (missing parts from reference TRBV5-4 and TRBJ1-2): ETGVTQSPTHLIKTRGQQVTLRCSSQSGHNTVSWYQQALGQGPQFIFQYYREEENGRGNFPPRFSGLQFPNYSSELNVNALELDDSALYLCASSLSRQGAWANYGYTFGSGTRLTVV.

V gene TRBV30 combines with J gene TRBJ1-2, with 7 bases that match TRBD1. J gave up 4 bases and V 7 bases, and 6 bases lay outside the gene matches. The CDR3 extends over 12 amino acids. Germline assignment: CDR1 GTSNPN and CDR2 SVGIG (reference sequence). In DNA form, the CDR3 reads TGTGCCTTAGTGGGACAGATCTATGGCTACACCTTC. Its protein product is CALVGQIYGYTF.

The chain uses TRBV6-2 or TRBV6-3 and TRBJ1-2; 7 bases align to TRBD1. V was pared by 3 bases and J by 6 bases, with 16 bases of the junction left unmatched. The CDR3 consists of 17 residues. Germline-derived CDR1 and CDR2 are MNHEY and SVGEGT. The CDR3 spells CASSYTQGGLSEHGYTF. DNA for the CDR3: TGTGCCAGCAGTTATACTCAGGGGGGATTATCGGAGCATGGCTACACCTTC.

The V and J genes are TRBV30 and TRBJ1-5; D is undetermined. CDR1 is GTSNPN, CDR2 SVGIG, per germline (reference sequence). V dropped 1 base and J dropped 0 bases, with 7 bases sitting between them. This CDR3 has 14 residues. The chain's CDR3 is CAWSGAYSNQPQHF. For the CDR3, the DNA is TGTGCCTGGAGTGGGGCTTATAGCAATCAGCCCCAGCATTTT.

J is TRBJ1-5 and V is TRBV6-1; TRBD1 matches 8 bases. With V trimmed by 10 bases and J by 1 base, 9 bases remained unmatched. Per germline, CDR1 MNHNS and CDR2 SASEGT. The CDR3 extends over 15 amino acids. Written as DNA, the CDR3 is TGTGCCACCGCAGGGGGCTCACTAAGCAATCAGCCCCAGCATTTT. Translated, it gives CATAGGSLSNQPQHF.

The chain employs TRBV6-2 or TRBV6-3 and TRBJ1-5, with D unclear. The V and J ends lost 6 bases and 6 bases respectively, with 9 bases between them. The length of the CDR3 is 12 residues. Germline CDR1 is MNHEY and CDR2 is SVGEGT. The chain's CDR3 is CASSDVGQPQHF. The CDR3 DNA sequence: TGTGCCAGCAGCGATGTGGGTCAGCCCCAGCATTTT.

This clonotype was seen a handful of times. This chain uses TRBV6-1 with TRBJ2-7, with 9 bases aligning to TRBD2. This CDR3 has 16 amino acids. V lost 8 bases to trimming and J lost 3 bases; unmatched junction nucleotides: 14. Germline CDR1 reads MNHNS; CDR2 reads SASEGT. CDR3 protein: CASPYPTGTSFYEQYF. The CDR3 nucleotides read TGTGCCAGCCCCTACCCCACCGGGACTAGCTTCTACGAGCAGTACTTC.

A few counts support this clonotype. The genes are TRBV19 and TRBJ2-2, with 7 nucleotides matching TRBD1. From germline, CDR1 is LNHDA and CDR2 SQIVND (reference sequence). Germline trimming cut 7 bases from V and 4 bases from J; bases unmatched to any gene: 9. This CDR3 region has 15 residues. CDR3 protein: CASNLDRLATGELFF. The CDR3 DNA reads TGTGCCAGTAACCTGGACAGGCTTGCCACCGGGGAGCTGTTTTTT.